One and the same sample provided the 9 T cell receptor beta chains below, sequenced in a study of long-term antiretroviral therapy in people with HIV. Sequencing relied on immunoSEQ assay v3.0, run at survey level. Some clones are missing from TCRdb's copy, which holds only in-frame ones; the method was immunoSEQ multiplex PCR. The data contain 37,000 or so clones, roughly 78% of them singletons. The sequenced sample was unsorted PBMCs, obtained 3.4 years after starting antiretroviral therapy. These receptors all come from a man aged 25-45 years with HIV.

The chain employs TRBV13 and TRBJ2-1; no definite D call. V lost 4 bases and J 4 bases, leaving 5 bases between the germline ends. This CDR3 has 12 amino acids. Germline V gives CDR1 PRHDT, CDR2 FYEKMQ (reference sequence). The CDR3 DNA is TGTGCCAGCAGCTCCCTTTACAATGAGCAGTTCTTC. Amino acid sequence: CASSSLYNEQFF. Full variable domain (missing parts from reference TRBV13 and TRBJ2-1): AAGVIQSPRHLIKEKRETATLKCYPIPRHDTVYWYQQGPGQDPQFLISFYEKMQSDKGSIPDRFSAQQFSDYHSELNMSSLELGDSALYFCASSSLYNEQFFGPGTRLTVL.

This chain links TRBV28 with TRBJ2-6; D not resolved. Trimming took 5 bases from V and 8 from J, leaving 10 bases between them. Per the germline V gene, CDR1 is MDHEN and CDR2 is SYDVKM. The CDR3 is 13 amino acids. CDR3 DNA: TGTGCCAGCAGTCCACTGACGACCAACGTCCTGACTTTC. Translating it yields CASSPLTTNVLTF.

This clone was counted a single time. This chain connects TRBV5-6 to TRBJ2-3; weak D call: TRBD1 (6 bases). This CDR3 spans 15 amino acids. Germline V lookup: CDR1 SGHDT, CDR2 YYEEEE. With 0 bases removed from V and 3 bases from J, the gap between germline ends came to 11 bases. CDR3 nucleotides: TGTGCCAGCAGCTTGGCAGGGGATAGAACAGATACGCAGTATTTT. Translated, it gives CASSLAGDRTDTQYF.

V gene TRBV28 combines with J gene TRBJ2-7, with D uncertain. The CDR3 contains 13 residues. Germline CDR1 reads MDHEN; CDR2 reads SYDVKM. Trimming took off 6 bases at V and 0 bases at J, with 9 bases between the two ends. CDR3 nucleotides: TGTGCCAGCAGGTACCTCTACTCCTACGAGCAGTACTTC. This sequence encodes CASRYLYSYEQYF.

This clone has more than one count but fewer than ten. CDR3 coding DNA: TGCGCCAGCAGCTTGGCAGGGACAGCCTACGAGCAGTACTTC. Its translation: CASSLAGTAYEQYF. V usage is TRBV5-1 and J usage is TRBJ2-7, with 7 bases fitting TRBD1. The CDR3 extends over 14 amino acids. Germline lookup yields CDR1 SGHRS and CDR2 YFSETQ. Losses at the gene ends were 0 bases for V and 2 bases for J; bases not matched to a gene: 2. Full variable domain (remainder filled in from reference TRBV5-1 and TRBJ2-7): KAGVTQTPRYLIKTRGQQVTLSCSPISGHRSVSWYQQTPGQGLQFLFEYFSETQRNKGNFPGRFSGRQFSNSRSEMNVSTLELGDSALYLCASSLAGTAYEQYFGPGTRLTVT.

V and J are TRBV15 and TRBJ2-5, with D unresolved. The germline CDR1 and CDR2 sequences are LNHNV and YYDKDF (reference sequence). Trimming removed 0 bases at V and 4 bases at J, with 9 bases between. This CDR3 comprises 14 residues. The DNA of the CDR3 is TGTGCCACCAGCAGAGATACGGGTGCAGAGACCCAGTACTTC. This encodes CATSRDTGAETQYF. Together with reference TRBV15 and TRBJ2-5, the CDR3 gives the full variable domain: DAMVIQNPRYQVTQFGKPVTLSCSQTLNHNVMYWYQQKSSQAPKLLFHYYDKDFNNEADTPDNFQSRRPNTSFCFLDIRSPGLGDTAMYLCATSRDTGAETQYFGPGTRLLVL.

The V call is TRBV19, the J call TRBJ2-1; D may match TRBD1 or TRBD2 (5 bases each). The CDR3 loop spans 15 amino acids. The V gene lost 4 bases and the J gene lost 8 bases, with 18 bases spanning the gap. The V gene's germline CDR1 is LNHDA and CDR2 SQIVND (reference sequence). CDR3 DNA: TGTGCCAGTAGTACCGGGACCTCCCCTAGGTATGAGCAGTTCTTC. This codes for CASSTGTSPRYEQFF. The whole variable domain, filled in from reference TRBV19 and TRBJ2-1, reads DGGITQSPKYLFRKEGQNVTLSCEQNLNHDAMYWYRQDPGQGLRLIYYSQIVNDFQKGDIAEGYSVSREKKESFPLTVTSAQKNPTAFYLCASSTGTSPRYEQFFGPGTRLTVL.

V gene TRBV10-3 combines with J gene TRBJ2-5; possibly TRBD2 for D (5 bases). The CDR3 extends over 16 amino acids. CDR1 and CDR2 (germline): ENHRY, SYGVKD. V gave up 0 bases and J gave up 1 base, with 12 bases separating them. The CDR3 DNA is TGTGCCATCAGTGAGTCGCCGGGCGGGCCCCAAGAGACCCAGTACTTC. This gives the protein CAISESPGGPQETQYF.

This clone was detected once. V usage is TRBV5-1 and J usage is TRBJ2-7, with 10 bases fitting TRBD2. This CDR3 comprises 14 residues. J was trimmed by 2 bases and V by 4 bases; bases with no gene match: 3. CDR1 and CDR2 from the germline V gene are SGHRS and YFSETQ. The DNA of the CDR3 is TGCGCCAGCAGCCCCACTAGCGGGACCTACGAGCAGTACTTC. Its protein product is CASSPTSGTYEQYF.